These T cell receptor beta chains were read from a single sample in a study of blood T cell repertoires in COVID-19. Data came from immunoSEQ multiplex PCR; TCRdb stores just in-frame clones and leaves some out. This table has approximately 260,000 clones, about 85% appearing once. The sequenced sample consisted of peripheral blood. The receptors were gathered from a man in his late teens or twenties with active or convalescent COVID-19. Both conserved end residues are part of each CDR3. D genes are given only for firm matches. Size is omitted from some rows. Given values are once, few, many or a class for expanded clones.

cdr3_aa	cdr3_nt	clone_size	v_call	j_call	d_call
CASSLTGGDADTQYF	TGTGCCAGCAGCTTAACAGGGGGCGATGCAGATACGCAGTATTTT	-	TRBV7-3	TRBJ2-3	TRBD1
CASSLLTFPLAGGRELFF	TGCGCCAGCAGCCTACTCACTTTTCCACTAGCGGGAGGGCGGGAGCTGTTTTTT	-	TRBV4-3	TRBJ2-2	TRBD2
CAWSPAGGASRYEQYF	TGTGCCTGGAGTCCAGCTGGAGGGGCCTCCCGTTACGAGCAGTACTTC	-	TRBV30	TRBJ2-7	-
CASQLTSGQYDSTDTQYF	TGTGCCAGCCAGTTGACTAGCGGGCAATATGATAGCACAGATACGCAGTATTTT	-	TRBV14	TRBJ2-3	TRBD2
CSVAVDTQYF	TGCAGCGTTGCGGTTGATACGCAGTATTTT	-	TRBV29-1	TRBJ2-3	-
CASSVALGEWEQFF	TGTGCCAGCAGCGTAGCTCTGGGAGAATGGGAGCAGTTCTTC	-	TRBV9	TRBJ2-1	-
CASSPGGLAGGDEQFF	TGTGCCAGCAGTCCAGGGGGACTAGCGGGAGGGGATGAGCAGTTCTTC	-	TRBV2	TRBJ2-1	TRBD2
CASSRTGELQYF	TGTGCCAGTAGTAGGACCGGGGAGCTGCAGTACTTC	-	TRBV19	TRBJ2-7	-
CASSDFDRTKGYTF	TGTGCCAGCAGTGATTTCGACAGAACCAAAGGCTACACCTTC	-	TRBV6-1	TRBJ1-2	-
CASRGSGGNTIYF	TGTGCCAGCAGAGGGAGTGGTGGAAACACCATATATTTT	-	TRBV12-3/TRBV12-4	TRBJ1-3	-
CASGAGSTDTQYF	TGTGCCAGCGGCGCGGGGAGCACAGATACGCAGTATTTT	-	TRBV7-2	TRBJ2-3	-
CASSPTWQGALSDSPLHF	TGTGCCAGCAGCCCTACTTGGCAGGGGGCCCTATCCGATTCACCCCTCCACTTT	-	TRBV11-3	TRBJ1-6	TRBD1
CASVRQESSYNEQFF	TGCGCCAGCGTCCGTCAAGAGAGCTCCTACAATGAGCAGTTCTTC	-	TRBV10-2	TRBJ2-1	-
CASSERGGAGGPLEQYF	TGTGCCAGCAGTGAACGTGGTGGAGCGGGGGGGCCCCTGGAGCAGTACTTC	few	TRBV6-1	TRBJ2-7	TRBD2
CASSLAASTDTQYF	TGTGCCAGCAGTTTAGCGGCTAGCACAGATACGCAGTATTTT	once	TRBV6-6	TRBJ2-3	-
CASSVGQSVSYEQYF	TGCGCCAGCAGCGTAGGACAGTCTGTCTCCTACGAGCAGTACTTC	-	TRBV5-1	TRBJ2-7	-
CASSPLGAAYNEQFF	TGTGCCAGCAGTCCGCTAGGGGCCGCCTACAATGAGCAGTTCTTC	-	TRBV27	TRBJ2-1	-
CASTRQGGTEAFF	TGTGCCAGCACTCGCCAGGGAGGCACTGAAGCTTTCTTT	-	TRBV28	TRBJ1-1	-
CASSPGQGIGNTIYF	TGTGCCAGCAGTCCCGGACAGGGAATCGGAAACACCATATATTTT	-	TRBV28	TRBJ1-3	TRBD1
CASSQDPGRGGELFF	TGCGCCAGCAGCCAAGATCCAGGCCGGGGCGGGGAGCTGTTTTTT	once	TRBV4-3	TRBJ2-2	-
CASSLIQGATDTQYF	TGTGCCAGCAGTTTGATTCAGGGGGCGACAGATACGCAGTATTTT	-	TRBV6-5	TRBJ2-3	TRBD1
CASSGGARGSYEQYF	TGTGCCAGCAGCGGCGGGGCCAGGGGGTCCTACGAGCAGTACTTC	few	TRBV5-4	TRBJ2-7	-
CASSLIRDPRGAFF	TGTGCCAGCAGCCTGATCCGGGACCCCAGGGGAGCTTTCTTT	-	TRBV6-5	TRBJ1-1	-
CASSSRDYEQYF	TGTGCCAGCAGCTCCCGGGACTACGAGCAGTACTTC	many	TRBV4-2	TRBJ2-7	-
CASSSPDRGNTEAFF	TGTGCCAGCAGCTCCCCGGACAGGGGGAACACTGAAGCTTTCTTT	-	TRBV11-1	TRBJ1-1	TRBD1
CASSLPRQGRANVLTF	TGTGCCAGCAGCTTGCCCCGACAGGGTAGGGCCAACGTCCTGACTTTC	once	TRBV5-4	TRBJ2-6	TRBD1
CASSLGRHSVVGEQFF	TGTGCCAGCAGCTTAGGGCGGCACTCTGTAGTGGGTGAGCAGTTCTTC	few	TRBV7-9	TRBJ2-1	-
CASSLLGSTEAFF	TGTGCCAGCAGCTTGTTAGGGAGTACTGAAGCTTTCTTT	-	TRBV5-6	TRBJ1-1	-
CASSPRVTGTNTEAFF	TGTGCCAGCTCACCACGAGTGACAGGGACGAACACTGAAGCTTTCTTT	-	TRBV18	TRBJ1-1	TRBD1
CASSAGTGGYEQYF	TGTGCCAGCAGCGCCGGGACAGGGGGATACGAGCAGTACTTC	-	TRBV5-6	TRBJ2-7	TRBD1
CASGKTTIQETQYF	TGTGCCAGCGGAAAAACTACCATCCAAGAGACCCAGTACTTC	-	TRBV2	TRBJ2-5	-
CASSLGGRVTQYF	TGTGCCAGCAGCTTAGGCGGTAGAGTGACCCAGTACTTC	-	TRBV7-2	TRBJ2-5	-
CASSQAGSFNYGYTF	TGCGCCAGCAGCCAAGCTGGCTCCTTCAACTATGGCTACACCTTC	-	TRBV4-1	TRBJ1-2	-
CASSPPNRDRNSPLHF	TGTGCCAGCTCACCACCTAACCGGGACAGAAATTCACCCCTCCACTTT	-	TRBV18	TRBJ1-6	TRBD1
CAAPGGQGKMNTEAFF	TGTGCCGCCCCCGGCGGACAGGGGAAAATGAACACTGAAGCTTTCTTT	-	TRBV24-1	TRBJ1-1	TRBD1
CAWSQLREPYF	TGTGCCTGGAGTCAATTGAGGGAACCGTACTTC	-	TRBV30	TRBJ2-7	-
CASSLPQAYEQYF	TGTGCCAGCAGCTTACCGCAGGCCTACGAGCAGTACTTC	-	TRBV7-2	TRBJ2-7	-
CASSEQGNTGELFF	TGTGCCAGCAGTGAACAGGGGAACACCGGGGAGCTGTTTTTT	few	TRBV2	TRBJ2-2	-
CASSAGGFSDGYTF	TGTGCCAGCAGTGCGGGGGGGTTTTCGGATGGCTACACCTTC	-	TRBV2	TRBJ1-2	-
CASMGGANVLTF	TGTGCCAGCATGGGCGGGGCCAACGTCCTGACTTTC	-	TRBV9	TRBJ2-6	-
CASSLDVGSGNTIYF	TGTGCCAGCAGCTTGGACGTCGGGTCTGGAAACACCATATATTTT	-	TRBV5-4	TRBJ1-3	-
CASSKNAGGPEAFF	TGTGCCAGCAGTAAAAACGCAGGGGGCCCTGAAGCTTTCTTT	-	TRBV6-2/TRBV6-3	TRBJ1-1	TRBD1
CASSLQGVLTDTQYF	TGCGCCAGCAGCTTACAGGGGGTGTTGACAGATACGCAGTATTTT	-	TRBV5-1	TRBJ2-3	TRBD1
CASSGGLGGQVYEQYF	TGTGCCAGCAGCGGCGGGCTTGGGGGACAGGTCTACGAGCAGTACTTC	-	TRBV9	TRBJ2-7	TRBD1
CAWRGPPGRATYNEQFF	TGTGCCTGGAGAGGGCCCCCCGGGAGGGCTACTTACAATGAGCAGTTCTTC	-	TRBV30	TRBJ2-1	TRBD2
CASSHTGTGVNTEAFF	TGTGCCAGCAGTCATACCGGGACAGGGGTAAACACTGAAGCTTTCTTT	-	TRBV6-6	TRBJ1-1	TRBD1
CATSLASGGTYTDTQYF	TGTGCCACCAGTTTGGCTAGCGGGGGGACCTACACAGATACGCAGTATTTT	-	TRBV24-1	TRBJ2-3	TRBD2
CASSLQGFTEAFF	TGTGCCAGCAGTCTCCAGGGGTTTACTGAAGCTTTCTTT	-	TRBV27	TRBJ1-1	-
CAGPDVDTSTTEAFF	TGTGCCGGGCCGGATGTAGACACTAGTACCACTGAAGCTTTCTTT	-	TRBV2	TRBJ1-1	-
CASTNRGAYGYTF	TGTGCCAGTACGAACAGGGGGGCGTATGGCTACACCTTC	-	TRBV5-6	TRBJ1-2	TRBD1
CASSLGQGGTDTQYF	TGTGCCAGCAGCCTAGGACAGGGCGGCACAGATACGCAGTATTTT	-	TRBV7-6	TRBJ2-3	TRBD1
CAWSVSAGEQYF	TGTGCCTGGAGTGTATCGGCAGGCGAGCAGTACTTC	few	TRBV30	TRBJ2-7	-
CASSPQVMRTGNHSPLHF	TGTGCCAGCAGCCCGCAAGTGATGAGGACAGGGAATCATTCACCCCTCCACTTT	-	TRBV5-6	TRBJ1-6	TRBD1
CASSHPTSGRAVADTQYF	TGTGCCAGCAGCCACCCTACTAGCGGGAGGGCTGTCGCAGATACGCAGTATTTT	once	TRBV13	TRBJ2-3	TRBD2